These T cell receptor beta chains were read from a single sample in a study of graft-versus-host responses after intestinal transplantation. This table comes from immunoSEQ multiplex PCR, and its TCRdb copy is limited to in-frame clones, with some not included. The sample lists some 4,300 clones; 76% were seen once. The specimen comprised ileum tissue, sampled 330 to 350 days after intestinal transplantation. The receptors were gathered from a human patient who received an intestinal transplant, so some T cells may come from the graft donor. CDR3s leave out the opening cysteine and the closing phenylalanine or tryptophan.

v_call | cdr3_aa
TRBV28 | ASTVAGYEQY
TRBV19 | ASSMGTGLHYEQY
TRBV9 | ASSPRGNGNTEAF
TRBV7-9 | ASSLWLRENEKLF
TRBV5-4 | ASSSSGGGDTQY
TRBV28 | ASSPPGVYEQY
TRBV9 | ASSVFVNSYEQY
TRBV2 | ASRGGLSTDTQY
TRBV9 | ASSAQGAWTEAF
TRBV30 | AWAPDSFYYEQY
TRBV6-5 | ASSYNPRDYTGELF
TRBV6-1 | ASSEARTFYGYT
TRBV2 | ASNHEAEDETPEQY
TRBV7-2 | ASSLVGGPYNEQF
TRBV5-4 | ASSLGGDGEQF
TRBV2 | ADRRGPNSPLH
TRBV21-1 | ASRSYGGRSNQPQH
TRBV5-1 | ASRTGTSGRGQETQY
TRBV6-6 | ASSYRAAEETQY
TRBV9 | ASSVGLGQGRIQY